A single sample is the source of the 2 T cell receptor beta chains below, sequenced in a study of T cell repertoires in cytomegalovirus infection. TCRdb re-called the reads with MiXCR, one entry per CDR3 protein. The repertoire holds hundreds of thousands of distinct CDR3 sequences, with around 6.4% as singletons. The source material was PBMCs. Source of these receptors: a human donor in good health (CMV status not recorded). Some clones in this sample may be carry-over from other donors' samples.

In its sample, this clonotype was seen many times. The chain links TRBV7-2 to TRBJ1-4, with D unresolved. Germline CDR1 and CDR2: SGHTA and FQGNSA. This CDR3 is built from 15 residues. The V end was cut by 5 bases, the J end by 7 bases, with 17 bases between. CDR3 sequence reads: CASSLGISRGEKLFF. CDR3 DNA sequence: TGTGCCAGCAGCCTCGGGATTTCTCGGGGTGAAAAACTGTTTTTT.

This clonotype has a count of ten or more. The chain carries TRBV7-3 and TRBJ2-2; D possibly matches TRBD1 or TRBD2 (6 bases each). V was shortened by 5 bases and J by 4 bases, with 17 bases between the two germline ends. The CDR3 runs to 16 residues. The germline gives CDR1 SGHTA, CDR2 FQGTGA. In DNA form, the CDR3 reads TGTGCCAGCAGCCCGAGGAGGGGGGCCCGCACCGGGGAGCTGTTTTTT. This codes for CASSPRRGARTGELFF.